The entry that follows covers one T cell receptor beta chain sequence. The same CDR3 is also encoded by other DNA sequences in this sample. The repertoire was sequenced with immunoSEQ multiplex PCR; TCRdb's copy has only in-frame clones and lacks some. In the table there are 2 million to 3 million clones, over 85% of which are singletons. This record belongs to a study of shared clonotypes between healthy human individuals. The germline V gene encodes CDR1 SGDLS and CDR2 YYNGEE. This CDR3 is 16 amino acids long. The trim removed 1 base at V and 0 bases at J, leaving 4 bases unmatched. The origin of this receptor is a young man in good health. Some clones in this sample may be carry-over from other donors' samples. The specimen was naive CD4+ T cells from PBMCs. Documented subset: CD45RA+ positively selected. This sequence joins TRBV9 and TRBJ1-3; the match to TRBD1 covers 7 bases. The CDR3 coding sequence is TGTGCCAGCAGCGTACGAGGGGACAGCTCTGGAAACACCATATATTTT. Its protein is CASSVRGDSSGNTIYF.